This T cell receptor beta chain is from a study of cytomegalovirus exposure and HLA in healthy donors. Remarks on this clone: Other DNA sequences of this sample code for an identical CDR3.

The V end was cut by 7 bases, the J end by 1 base, with 10 bases between. Germline CDR1 is SNHLY and CDR2 is FYNNEI. The CDR3 sequence is 14 residues long. The PCR contained 60 Vbeta and 13 Jbeta primers. Data came from immunoSEQ multiplex PCR; TCRdb stores just in-frame clones and leaves some out. Counted here are 180,000 or so clones, roughly 9.4% occurring once; the ten biggest clones make up over 1%. Sequencing was performed on PBMCs. The chain carries TRBV2 and TRBJ1-4, with D possibly matching TRBD1 (6 bases). The TCR was taken from a woman aged 25 to 39 in good health and CMV-seropositive. The DNA of the CDR3 is TGTGCCAGCATCGACAGGCGAACTAATGAAAAACTGTTTTTT. This gives the protein CASIDRRTNEKLFF.